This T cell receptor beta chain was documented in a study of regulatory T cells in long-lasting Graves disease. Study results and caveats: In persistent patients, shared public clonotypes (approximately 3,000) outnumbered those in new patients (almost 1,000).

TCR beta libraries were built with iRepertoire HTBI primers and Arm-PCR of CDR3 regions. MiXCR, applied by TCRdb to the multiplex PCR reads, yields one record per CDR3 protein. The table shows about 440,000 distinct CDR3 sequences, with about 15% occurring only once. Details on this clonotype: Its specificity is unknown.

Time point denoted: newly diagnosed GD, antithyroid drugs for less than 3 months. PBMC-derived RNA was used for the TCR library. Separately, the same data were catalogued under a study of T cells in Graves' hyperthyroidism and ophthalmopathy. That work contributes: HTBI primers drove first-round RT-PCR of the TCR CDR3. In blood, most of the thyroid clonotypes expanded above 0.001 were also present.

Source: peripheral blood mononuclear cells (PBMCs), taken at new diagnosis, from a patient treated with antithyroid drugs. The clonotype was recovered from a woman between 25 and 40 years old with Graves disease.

CDR3 protein: CAGKPGQGNSPLHF. The DNA of the CDR3 is TGTGCCGGAAAACCGGGACAGGGAAATTCACCCCTCCACTTT. The V and J genes are TRBV28 and TRBJ1-6, with 9 positions matching TRBD1. The germline V gene has CDR1 MDHEN and CDR2 SYDVKM. V gave up 11 bases and J gave up 7 bases; unmatched junction bases: 9. The CDR3 covers 14 residues.